This T cell receptor (beta chain) was captured by sequencing in a study of cytomegalovirus exposure and HLA in healthy donors. Findings and caveats of the study: The study recorded 150 to 200 TCR beta chains that were cytomegalovirus-associated. TCR sequences were mostly rare, though some public TCRs occurred in many donors. In a later analysis, the majority of CMV-associated beta chains seemingly showed HLA restriction.

A word on this clone: Antigen unknown.

PCR primers comprised 60 Vbeta and 13 Jbeta primers. The data were produced by immunoSEQ multiplex PCR, yet TCRdb's version contains in-frame clones alone and is incomplete. The data show 150,000 to 180,000 clones, 65% to 75% seen once. Looked up from germline, CDR1 is SGHKS and CDR2 is YYEKEE (reference sequence). CDR3 length: 16 amino acids. V gave up 0 bases and J gave up 3 bases, with 15 bases separating them. This receptor was identified in a man aged 18-30 years in good health and CMV-seronegative. The chain combines TRBV5-5 with TRBJ1-1; possible D gene TRBD1, 6 bases. Specimen: PBMCs. The CDR3 spells CASSLAQQGRDTEAFF. The CDR3 DNA reads as TGTGCCAGCAGCTTGGCTCAACAGGGAAGGGACACTGAAGCTTTCTTT.